This T cell receptor (beta chain) was sequenced for a study of cytomegalovirus exposure and HLA in healthy donors. Regarding the study as a whole: As was reported, the classifier diagnosed cytomegalovirus status with high specificity and sensitivity.

The protocol was immunoSEQ multiplex PCR, while the TCRdb copy is restricted to in-frame clones and leaves out a portion. The sample lists around 160,000 clones, roughly 84% occurring once. Concerning this clone: What it binds is not known.

V trimming: 5 bases; J trimming: 0 bases; junction bases outside the gene matches: 3. The CDR3 has 15 residues. The germline V gene encodes CDR1 SGHAT and CDR2 FQDESV (reference sequence). Sequenced sample: PBMCs. The source is a man aged 25-45 years in good health and CMV-seropositive. This rearrangement joins TRBV11-1 to TRBJ2-7; TRBD2 aligns across 11 bases. In nucleotides, the CDR3 is TGTGCCAGCAGCCCTAGCGGGGGGCCCTCCTACGAGCAGTACTTC. Protein sequence: CASSPSGGPSYEQYF.